Included here is one TCR beta chain sequence, with context. Its antigen is not identified. Method: immunoSEQ multiplex PCR; TCRdb's copy keeps in-frame clones and lacks some. Here the sample spans about 1 million clones, about 75% being singletons. This record comes from a study of shared clonotypes between healthy human individuals. Study results and caveats: The naive CD4 repertoires of several donors were compared, and roughly 5% of clonotypes were shared.

Healthy and HIV-negative, the adult donors had no recent acute infections or vaccinations. The split of CD4+ cells yielded CD45RA+ naive and CD45RA-negative memory subsets. CDR1 and CDR2 from the germline V gene are SGHTA and FQGNSA. With V trimmed by 4 bases and J by 0 bases, 2 bases remained unmatched. The CDR3 runs 14 residues. The chain employs TRBV7-2 and TRBJ1-1; 7 bases line up with TRBD1. This sequence was found in a man younger than 35 in good health. Sequenced material: memory CD4+ T cells sorted from blood. Documented subset: CD45RA-negative fraction. CDR3 nucleotides: TGTGCCAGCAGCTCAGACAGGGTGAACACTGAAGCTTTCTTT. It translates to CASSSDRVNTEAFF.